This section outlines one T cell receptor beta chain sequence together with its context. As yet, its antigen is unknown. The input for sorted-subset replicate PCRs was around 0.2 ug DNA, 25,000 to 30,000 T cell genomes. The protocol was immunoSEQ multiplex PCR, while the TCRdb copy is restricted to in-frame clones and leaves out a portion. This sample has around 2.3 million clones, with approximately 96% found just once. This specimen belongs to a study of shared clonotypes between healthy human individuals. Whole-study context: Participating donors consisted of two women and three men aged 18 to 49. Three CD4 naive, three CD4 memory, two CD8 naive and one CD8 memory plate were used per donor.

General study results and limits: It was observed that roughly 5.4% of naive CD4 clonotypes were shared across several donors.

CDR1 is SGHDT and CDR2 is YYEEEE in the germline V gene. The ends were cut back, 1 base at V and 1 base at J, with 18 bases in the middle. The length of the CDR3 is 19 residues. Sequencing input: naive CD4+ T cells sorted from blood. Stated subset: CD45RA+ positively selected. This rearrangement joins TRBV5-6 to TRBJ2-6; a possible D gene is TRBD2 (6 bases). The source is a man younger than 30 in good health. CDR3 DNA sequence: TGTGCCAGCAGCTTGTTGGGTACAAGGGACTTTTCTGGGGCCAACGTCCTGACTTTC. It translates to CASSLLGTRDFSGANVLTF. The entire variable domain, with the rest obtained from reference TRBV5-6 and TRBJ2-6, is as follows: DAGVTQSPTHLIKTRGQQVTLRCSPKSGHDTVSWYQQALGQGPQFIFQYYEEEERQRGNFPDRFSGHQFPNYSSELNVNALLLGDSALYLCASSLLGTRDFSGANVLTFGAGSRLTVL.